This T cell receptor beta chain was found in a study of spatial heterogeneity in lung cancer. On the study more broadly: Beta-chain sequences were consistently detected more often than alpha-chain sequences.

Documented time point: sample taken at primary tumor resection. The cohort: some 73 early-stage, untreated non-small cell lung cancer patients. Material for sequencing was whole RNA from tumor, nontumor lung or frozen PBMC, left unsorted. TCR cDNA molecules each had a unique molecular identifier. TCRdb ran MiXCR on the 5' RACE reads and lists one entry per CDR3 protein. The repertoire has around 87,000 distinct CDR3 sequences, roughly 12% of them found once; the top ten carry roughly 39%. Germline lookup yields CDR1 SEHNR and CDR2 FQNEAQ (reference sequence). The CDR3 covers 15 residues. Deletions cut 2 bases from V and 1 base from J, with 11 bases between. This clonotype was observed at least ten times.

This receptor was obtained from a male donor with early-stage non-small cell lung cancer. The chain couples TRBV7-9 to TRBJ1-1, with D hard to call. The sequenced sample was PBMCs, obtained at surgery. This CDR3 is CASSLLNSPNTEAFF. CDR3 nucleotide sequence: TGTGCCAGCAGCTTATTAAACAGCCCGAACACTGAAGCTTTCTTT.